This T cell receptor beta chain was identified in a study of T cell responses to AZD1222 COVID-19 vaccine. The study, taken as a whole, reports: A mostly white British donor set with more females was recruited, and clonal diversity was possibly underestimated. Close to half of spike-specific TCRs reportedly recognize unmutated variant regions.

A word on this clone: Antigen specificity is unknown.

CDR1 is ENHRY, CDR2 SYGVKD, per germline. This CDR3 contains 13 residues. Trimming shortened V by 10 bases and J by 2 bases, and 14 bases separated the two germline ends. Here immunoSEQ multiplex PCR was the method, and the copy in TCRdb shows in-frame clones only, minus some. This sample has around 78,000 clones, with about 90% found just once. The V and J genes are TRBV10-3 and TRBJ1-2, with a possible D match to TRBD1 (6 bases). This TCR came from an adult who received the AZD1222 COVID-19 vaccine. This sample comprised peripheral blood, obtained 28 days after the second AZD1222 dose. For the CDR3, the DNA is TGTGCCACCGGGGGGGCAGCAAACTATGGCTACACCTTC. Translation gives CATGGAANYGYTF.